Listed below are T cell receptor beta chains from one sample, sequenced in a study of T cell repertoires in cytomegalovirus infection. TCRdb recomputed calls from the reads with MiXCR, one row per CDR3 protein. In the table there are some 130,000 distinct CDR3 sequences, 8% to 9% of which are singletons. Material for sequencing was PBMCs. These receptors were taken from a human donor in good health (CMV status not recorded). Some clones in this sample may be carry-over from other donors' samples. Each CDR3 is given with its conserved first and last residue. A D gene is named only where the DNA matches it firmly. A clone size is listed for some rows: how often the clone was seen (once, few, many), or a class if it is expanded.

j_gene: TRBJ1-5
abundance: many
v_gene: TRBV5-6
d_gene: .
CDR3nt: TGTGCCAGCAGCGTGGAGCGAAATCAGCCCCAGCATTTT
CDR3aa: CASSVERNQPQHF

j_gene: TRBJ2-3
abundance: many
v_gene: TRBV7-9
d_gene: .
CDR3nt: TGTGCCAGCAGGTACTCCGCAGATACGCAGTATTTT
CDR3aa: CASRYSADTQYF

j_gene: TRBJ1-2
abundance: many
v_gene: TRBV20-1
d_gene: TRBD1
CDR3nt: TGCAGTGCTGCGCTGACAGGGTCAAACTATGGCTACACCTTC
CDR3aa: CSAALTGSNYGYTF

j_gene: TRBJ1-1
abundance: many
v_gene: TRBV28
d_gene: .
CDR3nt: TGTGCCAGCATGTATACCGTCACTGAAGCTTTCTTT
CDR3aa: CASMYTVTEAFF

j_gene: TRBJ2-1
abundance: many
v_gene: TRBV27
d_gene: .
CDR3nt: TGTGCCAGCGGCTCTAGACCGCTGGGTGAGCAGTTCTTC
CDR3aa: CASGSRPLGEQFF

j_gene: TRBJ2-7
abundance: many
v_gene: TRBV6-5
d_gene: .
CDR3nt: TGTGCCAGCAGATACGGACAGCCCTACGAGCAGTACTTC
CDR3aa: CASRYGQPYEQYF

j_gene: TRBJ1-3
abundance: .
v_gene: TRBV29-1
d_gene: .
CDR3nt: TGCAGCGTTCAGACATACTCTGGAAACACCATATATTTT
CDR3aa: CSVQTYSGNTIYF

j_gene: TRBJ1-2
abundance: many
v_gene: TRBV6-5
d_gene: .
CDR3nt: TGTGCCAGCAGTCGGGCGGTAGGGGCCAACCAACCTAACTATGGCTACACCTTC
CDR3aa: CASSRAVGANQPNYGYTF

j_gene: TRBJ1-4
abundance: .
v_gene: TRBV4-1
d_gene: .
CDR3nt: TGCGCCAGCAGCCAAGAAAACAGGGTGGAACTGTTTTTT
CDR3aa: CASSQENRVELFF

j_gene: TRBJ1-1
abundance: many
v_gene: TRBV28
d_gene: .
CDR3nt: TGTGCCAGCAGGCTTTTGACCAAGAACACTGAAGCTTTCTTT
CDR3aa: CASRLLTKNTEAFF

j_gene: TRBJ2-5
abundance: many
v_gene: TRBV7-9
d_gene: TRBD2
CDR3nt: TGTGCCAGCAGCTTCGGACTAGCGGGAGAGACCCAGTACTTC
CDR3aa: CASSFGLAGETQYF